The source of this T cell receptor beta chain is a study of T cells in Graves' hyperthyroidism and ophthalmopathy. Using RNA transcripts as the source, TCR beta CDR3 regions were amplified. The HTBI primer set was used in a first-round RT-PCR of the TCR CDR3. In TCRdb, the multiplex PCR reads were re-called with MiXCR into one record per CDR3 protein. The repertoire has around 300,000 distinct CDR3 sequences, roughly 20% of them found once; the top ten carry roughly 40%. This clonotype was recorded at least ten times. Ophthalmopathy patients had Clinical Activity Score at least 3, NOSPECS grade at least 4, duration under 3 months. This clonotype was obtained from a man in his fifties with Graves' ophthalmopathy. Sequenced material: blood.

CDR3 loop: CASSSTGVDTEAFF. CDR3 DNA sequence: TGTGCCAGCTCATCGACAGGGGTGGACACTGAAGCTTTCTTT. This chain joins TRBV18 and TRBJ1-1; 8 bases match TRBD1. Germline V gene data show CDR1 as KGHSH and CDR2 as LQKENI. The CDR3 length is 14 residues. V shed 5 bases, J shed 3 bases, and the junction held 5 bases outside the gene matches.